This record covers a single T cell receptor beta chain. What it recognizes is unknown. Each CDR3 protein is one row after TCRdb ran MiXCR on the RT-PCR reads. Of 300,000 to 350,000 distinct CDR3 sequences in the sample, 20% to 25% were seen once. This specimen comes from a study of response to subunit inactivated influenza vaccine. General observations from the study: The authors suggested that every seasonal influenza vaccination recruits few new T cells.

The specimen comprised PBMCs from blood, sampled 21 months after vaccination. The receptor's source is a man in his fifties or sixties who received an inactivated influenza vaccine.

The CDR3 sequence: CASSQGLDTGELFF. CDR3 coding DNA: TGTGCCAGCAGCCAAGGGCTGGACACCGGGGAGCTGTTTTTT. The chain carries TRBV7-9 and TRBJ2-2; D gene ambiguous. The CDR3 extends over 14 amino acids. The V gene's germline CDR1 is SEHNR and CDR2 FQNEAQ (reference sequence). V lost 5 bases and J 3 bases, leaving 10 bases between the germline ends.